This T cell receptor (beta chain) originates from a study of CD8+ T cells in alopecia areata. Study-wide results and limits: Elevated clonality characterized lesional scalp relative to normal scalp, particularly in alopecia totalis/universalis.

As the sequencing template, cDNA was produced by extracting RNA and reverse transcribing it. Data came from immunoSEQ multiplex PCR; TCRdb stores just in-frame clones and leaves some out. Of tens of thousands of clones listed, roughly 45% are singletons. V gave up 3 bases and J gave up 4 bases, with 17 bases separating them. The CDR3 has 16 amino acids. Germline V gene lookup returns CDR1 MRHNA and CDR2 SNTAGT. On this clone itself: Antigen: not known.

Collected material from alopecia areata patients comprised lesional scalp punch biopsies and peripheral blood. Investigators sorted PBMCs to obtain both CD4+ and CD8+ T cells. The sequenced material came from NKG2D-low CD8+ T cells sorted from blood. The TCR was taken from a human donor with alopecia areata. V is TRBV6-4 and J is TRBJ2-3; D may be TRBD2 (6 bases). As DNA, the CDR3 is TGTGCCAGCAGTGAAGGGAACGGAGGGTTTGCAGATACGCAGTATTTT. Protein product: CASSEGNGGFADTQYF.